This TCR beta chain was profiled in a study of T cells after yellow fever vaccination. This clonotype was detected only a few times. Germline assignment: CDR1 SGHRS and CDR2 YFSETQ. The V and J ends lost 6 bases and 12 bases respectively, with 15 bases between them. This CDR3 spans 11 amino acids. TCRdb re-derived calls from the 5' RACE reads in MiXCR, one entry per CDR3 protein. The top ten hold over 3% of the sample, which has a few hundred thousand distinct CDR3 sequences, 8.7% seen once. The sample was CD4+ T cells sorted from PBMCs, taken 5 days after the yellow fever booster vaccination. The TCR sequence derives from a man younger than 30 who received the YFV17D yellow fever vaccine. This sequence joins TRBV5-1 and TRBJ1-1; a possible D gene is TRBD1 (6 bases). In DNA form, the CDR3 reads TGCGCCAGCATGGAGCAAGGGGGGCCTTTCTTT. Translation: CASMEQGGPFF.